Following are 23 T cell receptor beta chains from one sample sequenced in a study of control samples from healthy donors and cancer patients (dated by TCRdb to between 2020 and 2021). Receptor amplification or capture employed the immunoSEQ multiplex PCR assay. The source is immuneACCESS, and TCRdb retained only in-frame sequences with V and J called. Part of the clones is not carried over; for the studies checked, unresolved V genes explain less than half of this, and the remainder is unexplained. The table for this sample lists fewer than 85,000 clones; about 88% of them were counted only once. The ten biggest clones cover roughly 7% of the sample. Sequencing used blood. These receptor sequences come from a man between 45 and 60 years old in good health.

The rearrangement uses TRBV2 and TRBJ1-6; 7 nucleotides match TRBD1. Germline-derived CDR1 and CDR2 are SNHLY and FYNNEI. V was clipped by 6 bases and J by 6 bases; unmatched bases: 20. The CDR3 loop spans 19 amino acids. As DNA, the CDR3 is TGTGCCAGCAGACCTCGGGAGGGGGCCAGTATAAGCCGTAATTCACCCCTCCACTTT. Protein: CASRPREGASISRNSPLHF.

The chain couples TRBV5-1 to TRBJ1-1; D is uncertain. The CDR3 runs to 13 residues. Germline-derived CDR1 and CDR2 are SGHRS and YFSETQ. Trimming removed 4 bases at V and 6 bases at J, with 13 bases between. CDR3 in DNA: TGCGCCAGCAGCGCCCCTAACGGGGCTGAAGCTTTCTTT. This sequence encodes CASSAPNGAEAFF.

V is TRBV7-9 and J is TRBJ2-7; D might be TRBD2 (7 bases). Germline CDR1 reads SEHNR; CDR2 reads FQNEAQ (reference sequence). There are 13 residues in the CDR3. The DNA for the CDR3 is TGTGCGTGCGGGGGCCAAAACTCCTACGAGCAGTACTTC. This gives the protein CACGGQNSYEQYF. The full variable domain, in which reference TRBV7-9 and TRBJ2-7 provide the parts outside the CDR3, is DTGVSQNPRHKITKRGQNVTFRCDPISEHNRLYWYRQTLGQGPEFLTYFQNEAQLEKSRLLSDRFSAERPKGSFSTLEIQRTEQGDSAMYLCACGGQNSYEQYFGPGTRLTVT.

This clone came up once. This chain connects TRBV4-2 to TRBJ2-3, with TRBD2 matching 10 bases. Germline CDR1 reads LGHNA; CDR2 reads YNFKEQ. V dropped 0 bases and J dropped 2; count of bases not matched to a gene: 8. This CDR3 is built from 18 residues. DNA of the CDR3: TGTGCCAGCAGCCAAGAAGGTAGGACTAGCGGAACCACAGATACGCAGTATTTT. Its protein product is CASSQEGRTSGTTDTQYF.

This chain uses TRBV7-9 with TRBJ2-3; possible D gene TRBD1, 6 bases. CDR1 and CDR2 from the germline V gene are SEHNR and FQNEAQ (reference sequence). Trimming removed 5 bases from V and 1 base from J, with 13 bases in between. The length of the CDR3 is 15 residues. In nucleotides, the CDR3 is TGTGCCAGCAGCCGGAAGCAGGGGCGCACAGATACGCAGTATTTT. This translates into CASSRKQGRTDTQYF. Full variable domain (missing parts from reference TRBV7-9 and TRBJ2-3): DTGVSQNPRHKITKRGQNVTFRCDPISEHNRLYWYRQTLGQGPEFLTYFQNEAQLEKSRLLSDRFSAERPKGSFSTLEIQRTEQGDSAMYLCASSRKQGRTDTQYFGPGTRLTVL.

The rearrangement uses TRBV6-2 or TRBV6-3 and TRBJ1-5, with 7 bases matching TRBD1. Unmatched junction bases numbered 9, after V lost 4 bases and J lost 0 bases. The CDR3 loop spans 17 amino acids. Germline V CDR1 and CDR2: MNHEY, SVGEGT. This CDR3 is CASSWGQSPISNQPQHF. CDR3 nucleotides: TGTGCCAGCAGTTGGGGACAGAGTCCAATTAGCAATCAGCCCCAGCATTTT.

This clone was detected once. The rearrangement uses TRBV7-3 and TRBJ2-3; D is ambiguous. Per germline, CDR1 SGHTA and CDR2 FQGTGA. There are 13 residues in the CDR3. The V end was cut by 0 bases, the J end by 7 bases, with 8 bases between. The CDR3 loop reads CASSLTRSNTQYF. Written as DNA, the CDR3 is TGTGCCAGCAGCTTAACGCGTTCAAATACGCAGTATTTT.

This chain uses TRBV9 with TRBJ1-3; a possible D gene is TRBD1 (5 bases). Per germline, CDR1 SGDLS and CDR2 YYNGEE. Trimming took 3 bases from V and 4 from J, leaving 17 bases between them. The CDR3 is made up of 16 amino acids. This CDR3 is CASSADITGRGNTIYF. The CDR3 nucleotides read TGTGCCAGCAGCGCCGACATTACAGGCCGGGGAAACACCATATATTTT.

Note on this clone: A junction end diverges from the germline sequence, so it may reflect a read error. This chain's CDR3 is CASSRDVGNQPQHF. CDR3 DNA sequence: TGTGCCAGCAGTAGGGACGTGGGCAATCAGCCCCAGCATTTT. The chain joins TRBV19 to TRBJ1-5; D is possibly TRBD1 (5 bases). The CDR3 spans 14 residues. Germline V gene sequence: CDR1 LNHDA, CDR2 SQIVND (reference sequence).

This chain joins TRBV20-1 and TRBJ1-3; no definite D call. CDR3 length: 13 residues. CDR1 is DFQATT and CDR2 is SNEGSKA in the germline V gene (reference sequence). V was shortened by 3 bases and J by 0 bases, with 6 bases between the two germline ends. CDR3 in amino acids: CSASASSGNTIYF. CDR3 bases: TGCAGTGCTAGTGCCAGCTCTGGAAACACCATATATTTT.

The gene calls are TRBV30 and TRBJ2-1; 7 bases fit TRBD1. CDR3 length: 14 amino acids. V dropped 4 bases and J dropped 4; count of bases not matched to a gene: 7. Germline V gene lookup returns CDR1 GTSNPN and CDR2 SVGIG (reference sequence). CDR3 nucleotide sequence: TGTGCCTGGACGAAGGGGGCTGGATACAATGAGCAGTTCTTC. This translates into CAWTKGAGYNEQFF.

The chain employs TRBV30 and TRBJ2-1, with D uncertain. This CDR3 is 12 amino acids long. The germline V gene encodes CDR1 GTSNPN and CDR2 SVGIG (reference sequence). The germline V and J ends were trimmed by 2 bases and 9 bases, with 11 bases remaining between them. The CDR3 DNA is TGTGCCTGGAGTCCCCAGCATGGTGAGCAGTTCTTC. It codes for CAWSPQHGEQFF.

The chain uses TRBV6-5 and TRBJ2-2; TRBD1 agrees at 7 bases. V lost 0 bases, J lost 1 base, and 2 bases stayed unmatched. CDR1 and CDR2 from the germline V gene are MNHEY and SVGAGI. CDR3 length: 16 residues. The CDR3 sequence: CASSYSPGGNTGELFF. The CDR3 nucleotides read TGTGCCAGCAGTTACTCGCCAGGGGGGAACACCGGGGAGCTGTTTTTT.

The J gene is TRBJ2-7, the V gene TRBV6-5; D remains unclear. In germline, CDR1 is MNHEY, CDR2 SVGAGI. CDR3 length: 14 residues. Trimming shortened V by 5 bases and J by 2 bases, and 13 bases separated the two germline ends. CDR3 sequence (DNA): TGTGCCAGCAGTCGGCCCTTATCCCCCTACGAGCAGTACTTC. Translated, it gives CASSRPLSPYEQYF.

The chain is built from TRBV7-2 and TRBJ2-2; no clear D. Germline CDR1 and CDR2: SGHTA and FQGNSA. The CDR3 contains 13 residues. V lost 4 bases and J lost 6, with 9 bases in between. CDR3: CASSYSVSGELFF. CDR3 sequence (DNA): TGTGCCAGCAGCTATAGTGTATCCGGGGAGCTGTTTTTT.

The rearrangement links TRBV5-8 to TRBJ1-6; unclear D gene. Germline lookup yields CDR1 SGHTS and CDR2 YDEGEE. Trimming pared 2 bases from V and 6 bases from J, leaving 0 bases between. The CDR3 has 11 amino acids. CDR3 bases: TGTGCCAGCAGCTTTAATTCACCCCTCCACTTT. Its protein is CASSFNSPLHF. Complete variable domain (other parts from reference TRBV5-8 and TRBJ1-6): EAGVTQSPTHLIKTRGQQATLRCSPISGHTSVYWYQQALGLGLQFLLWYDEGEERNRGNFPPRFSGRQFPNYSSELNVNALELEDSALYLCASSFNSPLHFGNGTRLTVT.

The rearrangement joins TRBV29-1 to TRBJ2-7; D might be TRBD1 (7 bases). The CDR3 loop spans 16 amino acids. V lost 4 bases to trimming and J lost 0 bases, with 19 bases between them. Germline V gene sequence: CDR1 SQVTM, CDR2 ANQGSEA. CDR3 amino acids: CSVVGGRTGGSYEQYF. In nucleotides, the CDR3 is TGCAGCGTTGTGGGGGGCCGGACAGGAGGCTCCTACGAGCAGTACTTC.

V usage is TRBV6-2 or TRBV6-3 and J usage is TRBJ1-2, with D possibly being TRBD1 (5 bases). The V and J ends lost 6 bases and 4 bases respectively, with 12 bases between them. The V gene's germline CDR1 is MNHEY and CDR2 SVGEGT. This CDR3 is built from 13 residues. The CDR3 sequence: CASSAQGSYGYTF. The DNA for the CDR3 is TGTGCCAGCAGCGCTCAGGGTTCCTATGGCTACACCTTC.

The V gene is TRBV19, the J gene TRBJ2-2; 14 nucleotides agree with TRBD2. The germline V gene encodes CDR1 LNHDA and CDR2 SQIVND (reference sequence). Germline trimming cut 6 bases from V and 2 bases from J; bases unmatched to any gene: 8. CDR3 length: 18 amino acids. Here the CDR3 reads CASSLTSGGDYNTGELFF. CDR3 coding DNA: TGTGCCAGTAGCCTGACTAGCGGGGGGGATTATAACACCGGGGAGCTGTTTTTT.

This clone has just one count. This sequence joins TRBV5-1 and TRBJ2-2; 8 positions match TRBD1. The germline gives CDR1 SGHRS, CDR2 YFSETQ. The trim removed 3 bases at V and 1 base at J, leaving 5 bases unmatched. This CDR3 contains 16 residues. The CDR3 DNA reads as TGCGCCAGCAGCTCCAGGGGGCGAGGGAACACCGGGGAGCTGTTTTTT. Protein sequence: CASSSRGRGNTGELFF.

This chain uses TRBV6-5 with TRBJ2-7, with D maybe TRBD1 (6 bases). V shed 6 bases and J shed 0 bases, with 9 bases lying between them. From germline, CDR1 is MNHEY and CDR2 SVGAGI. The CDR3 totals 13 residues. CDR3 sequence reads: CASSQDSSYEQYF. In nucleotides, the CDR3 is TGTGCCAGCAGCCAGGACAGCTCCTACGAGCAGTACTTC.

The rearrangement joins TRBV6-5 to TRBJ2-7; D gene ambiguous. Germline V gives CDR1 MNHEY, CDR2 SVGAGI. Trimming pared 4 bases from V and 5 bases from J, leaving 12 bases between. CDR3 length: 13 amino acids. The DNA for the CDR3 is TGTGCCAGCAGTTCGCCGTTTTGGGACGAGCAGTACTTC. Protein: CASSSPFWDEQYF.

This chain connects TRBV24-1 to TRBJ1-1, with D maybe TRBD1 (5 bases). Germline lookup yields CDR1 KGHDR and CDR2 SFDVKD. The CDR3 is 14 residues long. V was shortened by 5 bases and J by 5 bases, with 14 bases between the two germline ends. The CDR3 is CATSVVGGGTEAFF. CDR3 nucleotide sequence: TGTGCCACCAGTGTTGTGGGGGGTGGGACTGAAGCTTTCTTT.